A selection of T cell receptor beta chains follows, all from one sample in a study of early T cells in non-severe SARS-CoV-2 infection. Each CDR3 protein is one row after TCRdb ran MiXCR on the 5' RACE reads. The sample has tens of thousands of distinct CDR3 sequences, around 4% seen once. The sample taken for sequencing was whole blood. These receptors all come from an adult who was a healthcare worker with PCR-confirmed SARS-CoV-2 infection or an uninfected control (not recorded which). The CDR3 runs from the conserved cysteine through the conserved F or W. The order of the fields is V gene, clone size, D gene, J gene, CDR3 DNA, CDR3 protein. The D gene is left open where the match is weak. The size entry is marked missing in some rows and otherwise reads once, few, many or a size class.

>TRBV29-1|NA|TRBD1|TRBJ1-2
TGCAGCGTTGGGGGAAACTTCGACAGGGATGGCTACACCTTC
CSVGGNFDRDGYTF
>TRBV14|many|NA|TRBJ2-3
TGTGCCAGCAGCCCGAACAGAGATACGCAGTATTTT
CASSPNRDTQYF
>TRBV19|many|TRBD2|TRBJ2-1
TGTGCCAGTAGTGACAGGACTAGCGGTGCCTACAATGAGCAGTTCTTC
CASSDRTSGAYNEQFF
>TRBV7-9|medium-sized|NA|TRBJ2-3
TGTGCCAGCAGCTTAGTGGGTTTCGCCTACACAGATACGCAGTATTTT
CASSLVGFAYTDTQYF
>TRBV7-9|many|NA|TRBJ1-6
TGTGCCAGCAGCACGCACGGCGGGGGTTCACCCCTCCACTTT
CASSTHGGGSPLHF
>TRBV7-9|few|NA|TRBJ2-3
TGTGCCAGCAGCTTAGTTTTAGGGTTGGATACGCAGTATTTT
CASSLVLGLDTQYF
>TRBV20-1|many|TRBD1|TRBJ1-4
TGCAGTGCTAGGACAGGGTGGGGTAATGAAAAACTGTTTTTT
CSARTGWGNEKLFF
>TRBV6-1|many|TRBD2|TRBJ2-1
TGTGCCAGCACCCTTAGGGGGCTAGCGGGAGGCCGGGACAATGAGCAGTTCTTC
CASTLRGLAGGRDNEQFF
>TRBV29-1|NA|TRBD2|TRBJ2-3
TGCAGCGCAGAAGCGGGAGTTAAAGATACGCAGTATTTT
CSAEAGVKDTQYF
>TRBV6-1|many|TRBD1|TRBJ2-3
TGTGCCAGCAGGGCACAGGGGTCCCCCACAGATACGCAGTATTTT
CASRAQGSPTDTQYF
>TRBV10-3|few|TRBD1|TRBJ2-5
TGTGCCATCAGTGAGCGACAGGGCCCCGGAACGGGGGAGACCCAGTACTTC
CAISERQGPGTGETQYF
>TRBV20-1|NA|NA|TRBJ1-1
TGCAGTGCTAGATTAGGTTCGACTGAAGCTTTCTTT
CSARLGSTEAFF
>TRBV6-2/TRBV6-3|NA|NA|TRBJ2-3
TGTGCCAGCAGTTACCCCGCTGGACAGCTCAGCACAGATACGCAGTATTTT
CASSYPAGQLSTDTQYF
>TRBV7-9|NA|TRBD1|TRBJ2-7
TGTGCCAGCAGCCCTCGGGACAGGCCTCGCCCTTACGAGCAGTACTTC
CASSPRDRPRPYEQYF
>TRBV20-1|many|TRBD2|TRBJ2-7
TGCAGTGCAAGGAGACTAGCGGGAGTTTCATACGAGCAGTACTTC
CSARRLAGVSYEQYF
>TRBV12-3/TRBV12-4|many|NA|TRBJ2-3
TGTGCCAGCAGTTTAGGGAGGGCCCGGGCTGGCACAGATACGCAGTATTTT
CASSLGRARAGTDTQYF
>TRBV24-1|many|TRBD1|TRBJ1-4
TGTGCCACCCTGGCGCAAAACAACAAGAAGGGGGCTGAAAATGAAAAACTGTTTTTT
CATLAQNNKKGAENEKLFF
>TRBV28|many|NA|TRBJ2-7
TGTGCCAGCCTGTCCCGGGACCCTGACTACGAGCAGTACTTC
CASLSRDPDYEQYF
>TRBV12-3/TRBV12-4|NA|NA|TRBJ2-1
TGTGCCAGCAGTTTTGGGGAAAATGAGCAGTTCTTC
CASSFGENEQFF
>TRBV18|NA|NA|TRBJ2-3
TGTGCCAGCTCACCCCTGAGGATGGGGGCTAGCACAGATACGCAGTATTTT
CASSPLRMGASTDTQYF
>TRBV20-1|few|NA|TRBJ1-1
TGCAGTGCTAGACCGGCCGGACACCCGCAGGCTTTCTTT
CSARPAGHPQAFF
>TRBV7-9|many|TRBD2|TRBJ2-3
TGTGCCAGCAGCTTAGCGGGAGGGGCCACAGATACGCAGTATTTT
CASSLAGGATDTQYF
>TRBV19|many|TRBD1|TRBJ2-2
TGTGCCAGTAGTCTGGACAGGGGTTCCGGGGAGCTGTTTTTT
CASSLDRGSGELFF
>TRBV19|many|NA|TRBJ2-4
TGTGCCAGTAGTACTTATGAACAGGGCCATCTTGGGAACATTCAGTACTTC
CASSTYEQGHLGNIQYF
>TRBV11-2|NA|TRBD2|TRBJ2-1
TGTGCCAGCAGCTTAGCGGGACTAGCGGAGCAGTTCTTC
CASSLAGLAEQFF
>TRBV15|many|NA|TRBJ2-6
TGTGCCACCAGCAGAGACGCAGGGGTGGGGGCCAACGTCCTGACTTTC
CATSRDAGVGANVLTF
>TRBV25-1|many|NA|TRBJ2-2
TGTGCCAGCAGTGAATATTTAGAGAACACCGGGGAGCTGTTTTTT
CASSEYLENTGELFF
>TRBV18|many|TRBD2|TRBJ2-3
TGTGCCAGCTCACCGCGTCTAGCGGGAGCAAAAGATACGCAGTATTTT
CASSPRLAGAKDTQYF
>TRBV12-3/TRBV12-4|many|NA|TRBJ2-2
TGTGCCAGCAGTTTTCGGCAGGGCGACACCGGGGAGCTGTTTTTT
CASSFRQGDTGELFF
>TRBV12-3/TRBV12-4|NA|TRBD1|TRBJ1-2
TGTGCCAGCAGTGACAGGGGACGGGGAGGCTACACCTTC
CASSDRGRGGYTF
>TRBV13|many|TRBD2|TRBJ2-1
TGTGCCAGCAGCTTTAGGCGGGAGTACTACAATGAGCAGTTCTTC
CASSFRREYYNEQFF
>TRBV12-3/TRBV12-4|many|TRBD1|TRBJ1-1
TGTGCCAGCAGTGCCTACGGGACAGGGGCTGAAGCTTTCTTT
CASSAYGTGAEAFF
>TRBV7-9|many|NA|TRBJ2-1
TGTGCCAGCAGCTTCAGGGAGCAGTTCTTC
CASSFREQFF
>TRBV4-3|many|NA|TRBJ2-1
TGCGCCAGCAGCCAAGAACCCTATCGTGCTAGTAGGCTGAGCGGGCCCTACAATGAGCAGTTCTTC
CASSQEPYRASRLSGPYNEQFF
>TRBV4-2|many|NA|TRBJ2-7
TGTGCCAGCAGCGACGGGACGGACTACGAGCAGTACTTC
CASSDGTDYEQYF
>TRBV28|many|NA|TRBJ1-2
TGTGCCAGCAGGAAGGGGACAAGGGATGGCTACACCTTC
CASRKGTRDGYTF
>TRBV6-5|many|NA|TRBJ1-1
TGTGCCAGCAGTAAACAAAACCGAGACCGGGAAGCTTTCTTT
CASSKQNRDREAFF
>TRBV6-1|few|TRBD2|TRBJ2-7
TGTGCCAGCACTCCTGGGACTAGCGGGAGCAAGTACTTC
CASTPGTSGSKYF
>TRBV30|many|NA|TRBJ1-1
TGTGCCTGGAGTCCAGGGTCCAAACGTGAAGCTTTCTTT
CAWSPGSKREAFF
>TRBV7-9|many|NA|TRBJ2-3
TGTGCCAGCAGCTACACCGCGACAGGCGCCTACACAGATACGCAGTATTTT
CASSYTATGAYTDTQYF
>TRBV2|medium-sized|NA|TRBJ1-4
TGTGCCAGCAGGCAGGACGCTAATGAAAAACTGTTTTTT
CASRQDANEKLFF
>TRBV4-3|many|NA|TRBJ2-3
TGCGCCAGCAGCCGCACGACTACCACAGATACGCAGTATTTT
CASSRTTTTDTQYF
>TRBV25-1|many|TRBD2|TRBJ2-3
TGTGCCAGCAGTGGCCCCGGGACTAGCGCCAGCACAGATACGCAGTATTTT
CASSGPGTSASTDTQYF
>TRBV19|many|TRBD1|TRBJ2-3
TGTGCCAGTAACATACAGGGGCATGGAGATACGCAGTATTTT
CASNIQGHGDTQYF
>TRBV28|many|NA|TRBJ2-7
TGTGCCAGCAGTTTATCAGGAGCCTACGAGCAGTACTTC
CASSLSGAYEQYF
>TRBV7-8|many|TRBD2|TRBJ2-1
TGTGCCAGCAGCTTAGGAAGGTCGGGAGGGCCCCTCTATCTATACAATGAGCAGTTCTTC
CASSLGRSGGPLYLYNEQFF
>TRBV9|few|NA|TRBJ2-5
TGTGCCAACAGCCCCCGGACGGGGACCCAGTACTTC
CANSPRTGTQYF
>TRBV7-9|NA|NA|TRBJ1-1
TGTGCCAGCAGCTCATTACCGACAGGAGGCACTGAAGCTTTCTTT
CASSSLPTGGTEAFF
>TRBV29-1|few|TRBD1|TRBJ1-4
TGCAGCGCACGGACAGGGGGGGAAAAACTGTTTTTT
CSARTGGEKLFF
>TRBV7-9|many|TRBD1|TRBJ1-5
TGTGCCAGCAGCTTAGTCGGGACAGGTACCAATCAGCCCCAGCATTTT
CASSLVGTGTNQPQHF
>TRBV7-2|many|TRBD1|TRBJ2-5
TGTGCCAGCAGCTTTAAACAGGGGGCTTCGGAGACCCAGTACTTC
CASSFKQGASETQYF
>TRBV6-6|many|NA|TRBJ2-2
TGTGCCAGCCTCGAGAGGGTACACACCGGGGAGCTGTTTTTT
CASLERVHTGELFF
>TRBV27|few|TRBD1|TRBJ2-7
TGTGCCAGCAGTTCTCGGACAGGAGCCTTCTACGAGCAGTACTTC
CASSSRTGAFYEQYF
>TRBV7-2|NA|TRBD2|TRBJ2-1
TGTGCCAGCAGCTTAGAGGTAGGCGGGAGGGCCCTCAATGAGCAGTTCTTC
CASSLEVGGRALNEQFF
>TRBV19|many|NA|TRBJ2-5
TGTGCCAGCGCCGGGACGTCGATTGAGACCCAGTACTTC
CASAGTSIETQYF
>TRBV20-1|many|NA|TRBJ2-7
TGCAGTGCTAGAGACAGCTCCTACGAGCAGTACTTC
CSARDSSYEQYF
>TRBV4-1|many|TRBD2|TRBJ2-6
TGCGCCAGCAGCCAAGCCACTAGCGGGACCCGTAATCCCTCTGGGGCCAACGTCCTGACTTTC
CASSQATSGTRNPSGANVLTF
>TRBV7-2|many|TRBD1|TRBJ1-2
TGTGCCAGCAGCTCCGGGACAGGGGGTTTCTATGGCTACACCTTC
CASSSGTGGFYGYTF
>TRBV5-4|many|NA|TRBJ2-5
TGTGCCAGCAGACGGACCGGGACACAACAAGAGACCCAGTACTTC
CASRRTGTQQETQYF